The next 24 T cell receptor beta chains were all read from a single sample in a study of CD8 T cells in Susac syndrome. When the RNA was reverse transcribed, random hexamers were used with an input of about 0.5 to 1 ug. In TCRdb, the immunoSEQ multiplex PCR reads were re-called with MiXCR into one record per CDR3 protein. The table has 300,000 or so distinct CDR3 sequences, 92% seen once. What was sequenced was CD4+ T cells from PBMCs. These receptors originate from a human donor with multiple sclerosis.

The chain joins TRBV12-3 or TRBV12-4 to TRBJ1-1; no clear D. Trimming took 6 bases from V and 0 from J, leaving 8 bases between them. CDR3 length: 13 amino acids. In DNA form, the CDR3 reads TGTGCCAGCAGGAGAAAAATGAACACTGAAGCTTTCTTT. This encodes CASRRKMNTEAFF.

V is TRBV20-1 and J is TRBJ2-5; 10 bases map to TRBD1. This CDR3 region has 14 residues. V was pared by 5 bases and J by 5 bases, with 8 bases of the junction left unmatched. Germline V gene data show CDR1 as DFQATT and CDR2 as SNEGSKA (reference sequence). CDR3 loop: CSAPTLTGGETQYF. The CDR3 nucleotides are TGCAGTGCTCCTACCTTGACAGGGGGCGAGACCCAGTACTTC.

The chain has TRBV3-1 and TRBJ2-1; unclear D gene. The ends were cut back, 3 bases at V and 6 bases at J, with 12 bases in the middle. Germline CDR1 and CDR2: LGHDT and YNNKEL (reference sequence). The CDR3 extends over 14 amino acids. The CDR3 loop is CASSQISRSNEQFF. The CDR3 nucleotides are TGTGCCAGCAGCCAGATTTCTAGAAGCAATGAGCAGTTCTTC.

V usage is TRBV29-1 and J usage is TRBJ2-7, with D perhaps being TRBD1 or TRBD2 (6 bases each). Trimming took 4 bases from V and 0 from J, leaving 13 bases between them. The CDR3 covers 14 residues. Germline V gene lookup returns CDR1 SQVTM and CDR2 ANQGSEA. Here the CDR3 reads CSVVWGAHSYEQYF. In nucleotides, the CDR3 is TGCAGCGTTGTGTGGGGGGCTCACTCCTACGAGCAGTACTTC.

This clonotype came up a few times. The chain combines TRBV12-3 or TRBV12-4 with TRBJ2-7, with D perhaps being TRBD1 or TRBD2 (11 bases each). This CDR3 is 17 amino acids long. V lost 5 bases and J 2 bases, leaving 22 bases between the germline ends. This CDR3 is CASSLLAGGQGAYEQYF. The DNA of the CDR3 is TGTGCCAGCAGTCTCCTAGCGGGGGGACAGGGGGCCTACGAGCAGTACTTC.

This chain uses TRBV9 with TRBJ2-5, with D possibly being TRBD2 (5 bases). The CDR3 runs to 15 residues. Per the germline V gene, CDR1 is SGDLS and CDR2 is YYNGEE. V was clipped by 0 bases and J by 1 base, with 10 bases between them. Here the CDR3 DNA reads TGTGCCAGCAGCGTAGTAGCGTCTTTCCAAGAGACCCAGTACTTC. It codes for CASSVVASFQETQYF.

The chain employs TRBV5-1 and TRBJ2-1; 13 positions match TRBD2. The CDR3 has 16 residues. The germline V gene encodes CDR1 SGHRS and CDR2 YFSETQ. J was trimmed by 6 bases and V by 4 bases; bases with no gene match: 7. The CDR3 sequence: CASSGGLAGLINEQFF. In DNA form, the CDR3 reads TGCGCCAGCAGCGGGGGACTAGCGGGGCTTATCAATGAGCAGTTCTTC.

The V call is TRBV20-1, the J call TRBJ2-1; TRBD2 agrees at 11 bases. This CDR3 has 16 residues. Germline V gene lookup returns CDR1 DFQATT and CDR2 SNEGSKA (reference sequence). The V gene end was trimmed by 5 bases and the J gene end by 4 bases; junction bases not matched to a gene: 10. The CDR3 sequence is CSAPTRTSGSYNEQFF. The DNA for the CDR3 is TGCAGTGCTCCTACCAGGACTAGCGGGTCGTACAATGAGCAGTTCTTC.

The V and J genes are TRBV12-5 and TRBJ2-1, with unresolved D. The CDR3 length is 15 residues. Germline V gene lookup returns CDR1 LGHNT and CDR2 FRNRAP. Trimming removed 6 bases from V and 1 base from J, with 13 bases in between. In DNA, the CDR3 is TGTGCTAGTGGCATAAACAAGGAGTCCTACAATGAGCAGTTCTTC. This translates into CASGINKESYNEQFF.

The CDR3: CASSIRTANTGELFF. For the CDR3, the DNA is TGCGCCAGCAGCATCAGGACAGCGAACACCGGGGAGCTGTTTTTT. The chain links TRBV5-1 to TRBJ2-2; TRBD1 is a possible D gene (6 bases). Per germline, CDR1 SGHRS and CDR2 YFSETQ. V lost 4 bases and J 0 bases, leaving 10 bases between the germline ends. The CDR3 has 15 amino acids.

J is TRBJ2-3 and V is TRBV5-4; D ambiguous. V was cut by 5 bases and J by 1 base, with 8 bases left in between. Germline V CDR1 and CDR2: SGHNT, YYREEE (reference sequence). The CDR3 spans 13 residues. The DNA for the CDR3 is TGTGCCAGCAGGATGATTGGCACAGATACGCAGTATTTT. Encoded protein: CASRMIGTDTQYF.

This chain joins TRBV5-1 and TRBJ1-4, with TRBD1 matching 7 bases. CDR3 length: 15 residues. Looked up from germline, CDR1 is SGHRS and CDR2 is YFSETQ. Trimming took 4 bases from V and 5 from J; bases not matched to a gene: 8. The CDR3 DNA is TGCGCCAGCAGCCCTACGGGACAGCTAAATGAAAAACTGTTTTTT. It encodes CASSPTGQLNEKLFF. The whole variable domain, filled in from reference TRBV5-1 and TRBJ1-4, reads KAGVTQTPRYLIKTRGQQVTLSCSPISGHRSVSWYQQTPGQGLQFLFEYFSETQRNKGNFPGRFSGRQFSNSRSEMNVSTLELGDSALYLCASSPTGQLNEKLFFGSGTQLSVL.

The chain carries TRBV6-5 and TRBJ1-2; D is ambiguous. The germline V gene has CDR1 MNHEY and CDR2 SVGAGI. The CDR3 spans 16 residues. With 0 bases removed from V and 8 bases from J, the gap between germline ends came to 19 bases. This chain's CDR3 is CASSYSSPVAGRGYTF. Written as DNA, the CDR3 is TGTGCCAGCAGTTACTCGAGTCCAGTCGCGGGTCGGGGCTACACCTTC.

The rearrangement uses TRBV6-2 or TRBV6-3 and TRBJ2-7; possibly TRBD1 for D (6 bases). V was cut by 2 bases and J by 3 bases, with 11 bases left in between. The CDR3 length is 14 residues. The germline V gene encodes CDR1 MNHEY and CDR2 SVGEGT. Written as DNA, the CDR3 is TGTGCCAGCAGTTACGCCGGACAGCACTACGAGCAGTACTTC. Residues: CASSYAGQHYEQYF.

The V call is TRBV28, the J call TRBJ1-1; D unclear. The CDR3 is made up of 11 amino acids. V was pared by 7 bases and J by 10 bases, with 13 bases between. The germline CDR1 and CDR2 sequences are MDHEN and SYDVKM. CDR3 loop: CASKGIFSAFF. DNA of the CDR3: TGTGCCAGCAAAGGTATTTTTTCAGCTTTCTTT.

The rearrangement links TRBV19 to TRBJ2-7; 11 positions match TRBD1. In germline, CDR1 is LNHDA, CDR2 SQIVND (reference sequence). The V and J ends lost 7 bases and 6 bases, in that order; junction bases with no gene match: 8. The CDR3 spans 14 residues. In DNA form, the CDR3 reads TGTGCCAGTACCAGGGACAGGGGGGCAGGCGAGCAGTACTTC. It yields the protein CASTRDRGAGEQYF.

J is TRBJ1-1 and V is TRBV19; D might be TRBD1 (5 bases). The length of the CDR3 is 13 residues. Germline V lookup: CDR1 LNHDA, CDR2 SQIVND (reference sequence). The germline V and J ends were trimmed by 3 bases and 7 bases, with 12 bases remaining between them. Here the CDR3 DNA reads TGTGCCAGTAGTATCAACGGGGACGGTGAAGCTTTCTTT. Protein product: CASSINGDGEAFF.

The chain recombines TRBV7-8 with TRBJ1-6; no clear D gene. The germline gives CDR1 SGHVS, CDR2 FQNEAQ. This CDR3 comprises 14 residues. V shed 4 bases and J shed 9 bases, with 13 bases lying between them. The CDR3 region has the DNA TGTGCCAGCAGCTCGGGAGGACCGGGTTCACCCCTCCACTTT. It encodes CASSSGGPGSPLHF.

This chain connects TRBV18 to TRBJ1-1, with D unresolved. The germline gives CDR1 KGHSH, CDR2 LQKENI. This CDR3 is 13 amino acids long. The V end was cut by 3 bases, the J end by 3 bases, with 8 bases between. CDR3 in DNA: TGTGCCAGCTCACCGGCGATAGACACTGAAGCTTTCTTT. Translating it yields CASSPAIDTEAFF. Variable domain in full (rest from reference TRBV18 and TRBJ1-1): NAGVMQNPRHLVRRRGQEARLRCSPMKGHSHVYWYRQLPEEGLKFMVYLQKENIIDESGMPKERFSAEFPKEGPSILRIQQVVRGDSAAYFCASSPAIDTEAFFGQGTRLTVV.

The gene calls are TRBV10-3 and TRBJ2-1; possibly TRBD1 for D (5 bases). The CDR3 totals 13 residues. V was pared by 2 bases and J by 8 bases, with 10 bases between. The germline gives CDR1 ENHRY, CDR2 SYGVKD. CDR3 loop: CAISEIRAHEQFF. CDR3 DNA: TGTGCCATCAGTGAGATCAGGGCCCATGAGCAGTTCTTC.

This clonotype was detected once. V and J are TRBV5-4 and TRBJ1-1; D unresolved. The CDR3 runs to 12 residues. The germline CDR1 and CDR2 sequences are SGHNT and YYREEE (reference sequence). The ends were cut back, 5 bases at V and 7 bases at J, with 12 bases in the middle. DNA for the CDR3: TGTGCCAGCAGACGCGACGGGTTTGAAGCTTTCTTT. Translated: CASRRDGFEAFF.

The genes are TRBV20-1 and TRBJ2-1; 11 nucleotides match TRBD1. CDR1 and CDR2 from the germline V gene are DFQATT and SNEGSKA (reference sequence). This CDR3 is built from 13 residues. The trim removed 8 bases at V and 8 bases at J, leaving 8 bases unmatched. CDR3 amino acids: CSYRTGGRDEQFF. The CDR3 DNA sequence: TGCAGTTATCGGACAGGGGGCAGGGATGAGCAGTTCTTC.

The J gene is TRBJ1-2, the V gene TRBV19, with D possibly TRBD1 on 6 matching bases. Per the germline V gene, CDR1 is LNHDA and CDR2 is SQIVND (reference sequence). This CDR3 is 15 amino acids long. V was pared by 3 bases and J by 2 bases, with 13 bases between. CDR3 sequence reads: CASSIGARGNYGYTF. The CDR3 DNA is TGTGCCAGTAGTATTGGGGCCAGGGGAAACTATGGCTACACCTTC.

The CDR3 sequence: CASSLTLDWVYGYTF. CDR3 in DNA: TGTGCCAGCAGTCTTACCTTGGACTGGGTATACGGCTACACCTTC. This sequence joins TRBV27 and TRBJ1-2; D is uncertain. There are 15 residues in the CDR3. The germline V and J ends were trimmed by 5 bases and 8 bases, with 21 bases remaining between them. Germline V gene lookup returns CDR1 MNHEY and CDR2 SMNVEV (reference sequence).